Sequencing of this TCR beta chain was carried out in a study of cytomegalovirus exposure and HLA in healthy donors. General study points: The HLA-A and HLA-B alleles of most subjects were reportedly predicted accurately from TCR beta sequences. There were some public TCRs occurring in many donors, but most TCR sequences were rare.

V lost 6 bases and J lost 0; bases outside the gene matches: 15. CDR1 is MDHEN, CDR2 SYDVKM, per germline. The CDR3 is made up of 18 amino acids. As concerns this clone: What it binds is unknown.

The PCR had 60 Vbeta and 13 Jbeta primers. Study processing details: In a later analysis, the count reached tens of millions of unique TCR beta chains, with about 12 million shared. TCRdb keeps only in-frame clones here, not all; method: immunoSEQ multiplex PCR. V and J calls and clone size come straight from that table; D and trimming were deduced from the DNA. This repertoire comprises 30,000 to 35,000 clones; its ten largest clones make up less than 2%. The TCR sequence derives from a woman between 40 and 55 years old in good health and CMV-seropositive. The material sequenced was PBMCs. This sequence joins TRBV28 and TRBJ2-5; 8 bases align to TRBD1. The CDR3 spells CASSPLLGTGFHQETQYF. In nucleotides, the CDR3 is TGTGCCAGCAGCCCATTACTGGGGACAGGTTTTCACCAAGAGACCCAGTACTTC. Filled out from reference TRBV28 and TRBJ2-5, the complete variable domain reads DVKVTQSSRYLVKRTGEKVFLECVQDMDHENMFWYRQDPGLGLRLIYFSYDVKMKEKGDIPEGYSVSREKKERFSLILESASTNQTSMYLCASSPLLGTGFHQETQYFGPGTRLLVL.